This record concerns one T cell receptor beta chain sequence. Profiling relied on immunoSEQ multiplex PCR, and the TCRdb table lists in-frame clones only, not all of them. This sample has hundreds of thousands of clones, with nearly 90% found just once. Trimming took 4 bases from V and 15 from J, leaving 17 bases between them. Per germline, CDR1 SGHDT and CDR2 YYEEEE. This CDR3 region has 12 residues. This sample stems from a study of blood T cell repertoires in COVID-19. At the level of the study: Acute and convalescent COVID-19 samples came from the United States, Italy and Spain. Sources were T cells, B-cell-depleted T cells, or PBMCs; the material itself was cDNA or gDNA.

The genes are TRBV5-6 and TRBJ2-1; TRBD2 is a possible D gene (6 bases). Sequencing was carried out using PBMCs or T cells enriched from blood (not recorded which). The sequence was obtained from a woman under 30 with acute COVID-19. This CDR3 reads CASSRDSRRGFF. The CDR3 nucleotides are TGTGCCAGCAGCCGGGATTCCCGGAGGGGGTTCTTC.